This TCR beta chain was identified in a study of identical twins. V was pared by 4 bases and J by 11 bases, with 15 bases of the junction left unmatched. This CDR3 contains 16 residues. Germline assignment: CDR1 MGHRA and CDR2 YSYEKL. Study results and caveats: Fewer insertions were carried by abundant cord blood beta clonotypes, but none was seen in memory repertoires. Analyses of zero insertions could be partly confounded by invariant MAIT and iNKT cells. With beta out-of-frame sequences, excess sharing by twins was weaker. Monozygotic twin pairs showed more out-of-frame TCR alpha sharing than models estimated.

With regard to this clonotype: The antigen remains undetermined.

One entry per CDR3 protein, called by TCRdb with MiXCR from the 5' RACE reads. The data hold some 1,600,000 distinct CDR3 sequences, with about 31% observed a single time. The sample taken for sequencing was cord blood. The chain is built from TRBV4-1 and TRBJ2-5; TRBD2 agrees at 11 bases. The clonotype was recovered from a newborn girl in good health. The CDR3 here is CASSRTGTSGYNEQYF. CDR3 nucleotide sequence: TGCGCCAGCAGCCGGACCGGGACTAGCGGATACAATGAGCAGTACTTC.